What follows are 18 T cell receptor beta chains derived from one specimen sequenced in a study of blood T cells in healthy people across ages. PCR was performed a second time for about 6 to 12 cycles using a sample-barcoded 5' primer and a J-beta primer mix. TCRdb fed the 5' RACE reads into MiXCR, producing one record per CDR3 protein. Of about 640,000 distinct CDR3 sequences listed, 58% are singletons. Sequenced: blood. These receptors all come from a man between 60 and 75 years old in good health.

This chain joins TRBV20-1 and TRBJ2-4; 12 nucleotides line up with TRBD1. Germline V gene sequence: CDR1 DFQATT, CDR2 SNEGSKA (reference sequence). The CDR3 has 18 residues. In DNA form, the CDR3 reads TGCAGCGCCCGGAGGGGGACAGGGGGCTCCGAATCCAAAAACATTCAGTACTTC. Protein product: CSARRGTGGSESKNIQYF.

This clonotype was seen more than once but under ten times. The chain has TRBV7-7 and TRBJ2-5, with D perhaps matching TRBD2 (5 bases). The CDR3 has 15 amino acids. Germline CDR1 and CDR2: SSHAT and FNYEAQ (reference sequence). Trimming shortened V by 5 bases and J by 5 bases, and 18 bases separated the two germline ends. CDR3 amino acids: CASSTGAGLRETQYF. The CDR3 region has the DNA TGTGCCAGCAGCACCGGAGCTGGACTGCGGGAGACCCAGTACTTC.

This clonotype was observed a handful of times. This sequence joins TRBV5-1 and TRBJ2-7; perhaps TRBD2 as D (7 bases). Trimming cost V 5 bases and J 4 bases, with 19 bases left between them. The CDR3 runs 15 residues. In germline, CDR1 is SGHRS, CDR2 YFSETQ. CDR3 DNA sequence: TGCGCCAGCAGAGGGCTTGGCGGGGGCCCTTACGAGCAGTACTTC. Its translation: CASRGLGGGPYEQYF. Drawing the rest from reference TRBV5-1 and TRBJ2-7, the complete variable domain is KAGVTQTPRYLIKTRGQQVTLSCSPISGHRSVSWYQQTPGQGLQFLFEYFSETQRNKGNFPGRFSGRQFSNSRSEMNVSTLELGDSALYLCASRGLGGGPYEQYFGPGTRLTVT.

J is TRBJ1-2 and V is TRBV20-1; the D is unclear. There are 14 residues in the CDR3. V was clipped by 0 bases and J by 8 bases, with 16 bases between them. CDR1 and CDR2 from the germline V gene are DFQATT and SNEGSKA (reference sequence). The CDR3 DNA reads TGCAGTGCTAGAGAAATAGCAGAGTCCGGAGGCTACACCTTC. It codes for CSAREIAESGGYTF.

The chain joins TRBV6-1 to TRBJ2-7, with D possibly TRBD1 on 6 matching bases. Germline-derived CDR1 and CDR2 are MNHNS and SASEGT. Between the trimmed V and J ends, which lost 4 bases and 10 bases, there was a span of 20 bases. This CDR3 has 14 amino acids. CDR3 nucleotide sequence: TGTGCCAGCAGTGTACAGTGGGGCAGGGGAACCCAGTACTTC. This translates into CASSVQWGRGTQYF.

CDR3 loop: CASSRGQEGYTF. CDR3 DNA: TGTGCCAGCAGCCGGGGACAGGAAGGCTACACCTTC. The gene calls are TRBV11-3 and TRBJ1-2, with TRBD1 identical over 8 bases. There are 12 residues in the CDR3. From germline, CDR1 is SGHNT and CDR2 YENEEA. V lost 5 bases and J lost 8; bases outside the gene matches: 4.

The V gene is TRBV9, the J gene TRBJ1-2; D is unclear. The CDR3 contains 16 residues. Germline values: CDR1 SGDLS, CDR2 YYNGEE. V was clipped by 0 bases and J by 7 bases, with 19 bases between them. CDR3 in amino acids: CASSVAPTGDPSGYTF. The CDR3 DNA sequence: TGTGCCAGCAGCGTAGCTCCGACCGGTGATCCGAGTGGCTACACCTTC.

The rearrangement joins TRBV12-3 or TRBV12-4 to TRBJ2-1; possibly TRBD2 for D (6 bases). The CDR3 contains 14 residues. Trimming removed 7 bases at V and 2 bases at J, with 12 bases between. The CDR3 loop is CASTSRRAYNEQFF. The CDR3 bases are TGTGCCAGCACGTCCCGGAGGGCCTACAATGAGCAGTTCTTC.

The chain couples TRBV7-4 to TRBJ2-7; D gene ambiguous. V lost 1 base and J 3 bases, leaving 10 bases between the germline ends. Germline lookup yields CDR1 SGHVT and CDR2 SQSDAQ. This CDR3 region has 14 residues. Written as DNA, the CDR3 is TGTGCCAGCAGCTTAGATACGGTCCGCTACGAGCAGTACTTC. This encodes CASSLDTVRYEQYF.

The rearrangement joins TRBV12-3 or TRBV12-4 to TRBJ2-2; D not certain. The length of the CDR3 is 14 residues. Deletions cut 6 bases from V and 1 base from J, with 9 bases between. The CDR3 nucleotides are TGTGCCAGCAGGGGCCTACAGAACACCGGGGAGCTGTTTTTT. Its protein is CASRGLQNTGELFF.

The chain recombines TRBV7-9 with TRBJ2-6; no clear D. This CDR3 has 14 residues. CDR1 SEHNR and CDR2 FQNEAQ come from the germline V gene (reference sequence). V lost 5 bases and J lost 2, with 7 bases in between. The CDR3 DNA sequence: TGTGCCAGCAGCGACACCACTGGGGCCAACGTCCTGACTTTC. Translation gives CASSDTTGANVLTF.

The chain combines TRBV2 with TRBJ2-5; D is unresolved. This CDR3 contains 14 residues. V was trimmed by 4 bases and J by 1 base, leaving 10 bases between them. CDR1 is SNHLY and CDR2 is FYNNEI in the germline V gene. The CDR3 here is CASSVAFSQETQYF. The CDR3 coding sequence is TGTGCCAGCAGTGTCGCATTTTCCCAAGAGACCCAGTACTTC.

The CDR3 coding sequence is TGTGCCAGCAGTTACAGGGTTGGCGAGCAGTTCTTC. The encoded protein is CASSYRVGEQFF. The rearrangement uses TRBV7-2 and TRBJ2-1; D is perhaps TRBD1 (6 bases). This CDR3 comprises 12 residues. V dropped 6 bases and J dropped 10 bases, with 13 bases sitting between them. Germline-derived CDR1 and CDR2 are SGHTA and FQGNSA.

This sequence joins TRBV7-2 and TRBJ1-4; TRBD1 agrees at 7 bases. Germline CDR1 SGHTA, CDR2 FQGNSA. Trimming at V came to 5 bases and at J to 8 bases, leaving 8 bases not matched to a gene. There are 14 residues in the CDR3. In DNA, the CDR3 is TGTGCCAGCAGCCAGGGACAGATCGGGGAAAAACTGTTTTTT. Amino acid sequence: CASSQGQIGEKLFF.

The genes are TRBV5-1 and TRBJ2-3, with D tentatively TRBD1 (6 bases). The CDR3 has 14 amino acids. Germline V gives CDR1 SGHRS, CDR2 YFSETQ. V was pared by 0 bases and J by 5 bases, with 10 bases between. This CDR3 reads CASSLGQAEDTQYF. In nucleotides, the CDR3 is TGCGCCAGCAGCTTGGGACAGGCGGAAGATACGCAGTATTTT.

This clonotype came up many times. This sequence joins TRBV20-1 and TRBJ2-1; no definite D call. The CDR3 runs to 12 residues. Trimming removed 3 bases from V and 4 bases from J, with 7 bases in between. Looked up from germline, CDR1 is DFQATT and CDR2 is SNEGSKA (reference sequence). CDR3 loop: CSARRSYNEQFF. CDR3 nucleotide sequence: TGCAGTGCTAGGAGGAGTTACAATGAGCAGTTCTTC.

The rearrangement uses TRBV6-5 and TRBJ1-1; 9 bases line up with TRBD1. The CDR3 runs to 15 residues. V was clipped by 6 bases and J by 5 bases; unmatched bases: 10. Germline CDR1 is MNHEY and CDR2 is SVGAGI. The DNA for the CDR3 is TGTGCCAGCAGCACCGGGACAGGGCGAGGTACTGAAGCTTTCTTT. This encodes CASSTGTGRGTEAFF.

This clonotype has a handful of counts. This chain links TRBV12-3 or TRBV12-4 with TRBJ2-3; a weak D match, TRBD1 (6 bases). The V gene lost 1 base and the J gene lost 2 bases, with 10 bases spanning the gap. The CDR3 length is 15 residues. The CDR3 DNA is TGTGCCAGCAGTTTAGGACAGGCCCTCACAGATACGCAGTATTTT. Translating it yields CASSLGQALTDTQYF.